A selection of T cell receptor beta chains follows, all from one sample in a study of Tregs in tolerant kidney transplant recipients. Method: immunoSEQ multiplex PCR; TCRdb's copy keeps in-frame clones and lacks some. The repertoire has under 95,000 clones, approximately 90% of them found once; the top ten carry about 0.34%. Sequencing used Tregs from blood, obtained before the transplant. These receptors originate from a human donor who received a combined kidney and bone marrow transplant. CDR3s leave out the opening cysteine and the closing phenylalanine or tryptophan. A row's size may be missing; if present it is once, few, many or a size class.

j_gene: TRBJ2-1; abundance: -; v_gene: TRBV21-1; CDR3aa: ASSPRWGRAYNEQF
j_gene: TRBJ2-7; abundance: -; v_gene: TRBV5-1; CDR3aa: ASSPGTDEQY
j_gene: TRBJ2-3; abundance: -; v_gene: TRBV18; CDR3aa: ASSPFDSTDTQY
j_gene: TRBJ1-3; abundance: -; v_gene: TRBV5-1; CDR3aa: ASSKDRGDTIY
j_gene: TRBJ2-1; abundance: few; v_gene: TRBV5-1; CDR3aa: ASSFGGTYNEQF
j_gene: TRBJ1-3; abundance: -; v_gene: TRBV28; CDR3aa: ASRGAGGNTIY
j_gene: TRBJ1-2; abundance: -; v_gene: TRBV7-9; CDR3aa: ASSLDQGDGYT
j_gene: TRBJ2-5; abundance: -; v_gene: TRBV13; CDR3aa: ASSLRGRAETQY
j_gene: TRBJ2-3; abundance: -; v_gene: TRBV28; CDR3aa: ASSFRGGSAFDAQY
j_gene: TRBJ2-7; abundance: -; v_gene: TRBV11-2; CDR3aa: ASSLPPYEQY
j_gene: TRBJ2-3; abundance: -; v_gene: TRBV9; CDR3aa: ASSVGLEGGLTDTQY